Here is one T cell receptor (beta chain) with its context. Its antigen is currently unknown. The data are from a study of T cell responses to AZD1222 COVID-19 vaccine. As for the study in general: The study pooled second doses at about 4 or about 12 weeks. General study findings and limits: Donors were chiefly white British, with a greater number of females, and clonal diversity was perhaps underestimated. At study baseline, merely a handful of AZD1222 recipients were seropositive. As reported, nearly half of all spike-specific TCRs target variant regions that are unmutated.

The ends lost 5 bases at V and 3 bases at J; junction bases unmatched: 2. From germline, CDR1 is KGHSH and CDR2 LQKENI. The CDR3 extends over 13 amino acids. The protocol was immunoSEQ multiplex PCR, while the TCRdb copy is restricted to in-frame clones and leaves out a portion. Of about 92,000 clones listed, about 89% are singletons. This sample comprised peripheral blood, obtained on day 0 of AZD1222 vaccination. The sequence derives from an adult in good health. This chain connects TRBV18 to TRBJ1-1, with 8 positions matching TRBD1. The CDR3 coding sequence is TGTGCCAGCTCAATGACAGGGGACACTGAAGCTTTCTTT. Its protein product is CASSMTGDTEAFF.